The clone carrying this TCR beta chain was seen at least ten times. Its matching antigen is unknown. The CDR3 has 17 residues. The germline CDR1 and CDR2 sequences are SGHRS and YFSETQ. The ends lost 4 bases at V and 0 bases at J; junction bases unmatched: 9. Indicated time point: patch test 1, 2 weeks after DPC sensitization. The treatment is: therapeutic diphenylcyclopropenone sensitization with weekly scalp DPC. This entry is derived from a study of human T cells and chemical hapten exposure. Study-level background: The scalp of each patient received a weekly diphenylcyclopropenone dose for the full approximately 22-week study.

TCRdb redid the calling of the RACE reads with MiXCR, one entry per CDR3 protein. The sample records around 380,000 distinct CDR3 sequences, nearly 5% being singletons. Study-level results: There was no change with DPC sensitization in TCRs above 1 in 1000 frequency. Expanded TCRs produced significantly more large CDR3 similarity clusters than controls did.

This TCR derives from a woman between 45 and 65 years old with alopecia areata. Some clones in this sample may be carry-over from other donors' samples. The sequencing here drew on whole blood, taken in connection with sensitization to the hapten diphenylcyclopropenone (DPC). The chain has TRBV5-1 and TRBJ1-3; 8 nucleotides line up with TRBD1. Written as DNA, the CDR3 is TGCGCCAGCAGCAAGACAGGGGTTATCGGCTCTGGAAACACCATATATTTT. Translating it yields CASSKTGVIGSGNTIYF.